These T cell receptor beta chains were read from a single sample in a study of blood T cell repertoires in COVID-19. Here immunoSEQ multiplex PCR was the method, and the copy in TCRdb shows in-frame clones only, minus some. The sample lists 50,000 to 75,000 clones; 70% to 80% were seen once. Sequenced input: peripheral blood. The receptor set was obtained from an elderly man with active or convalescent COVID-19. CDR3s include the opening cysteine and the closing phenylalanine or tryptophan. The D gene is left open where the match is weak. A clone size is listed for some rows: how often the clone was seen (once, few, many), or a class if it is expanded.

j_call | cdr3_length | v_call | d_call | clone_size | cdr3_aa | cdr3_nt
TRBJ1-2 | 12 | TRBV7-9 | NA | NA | CASSPGNYGYTF | TGTGCCAGCAGCCCAGGGAACTATGGCTACACCTTC
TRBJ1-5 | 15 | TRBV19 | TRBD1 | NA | CASSFGTGRNQPQHF | TGTGCCAGTAGTTTCGGGACAGGGCGCAATCAGCCCCAGCATTTT
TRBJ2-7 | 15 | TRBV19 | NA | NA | CASSKQGRGSYEQYF | TGTGCCAGTAGCAAGCAGGGGAGGGGCTCCTACGAGCAGTACTTC
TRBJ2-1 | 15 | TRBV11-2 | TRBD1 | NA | CASNKGGPLGNEQFF | TGTGCCAGCAACAAAGGGGGCCCTTTAGGCAATGAGCAGTTCTTC
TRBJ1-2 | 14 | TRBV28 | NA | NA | CASHPAQGRYGYTF | TGTGCCAGCCACCCGGCACAGGGTCGCTATGGCTACACCTTC
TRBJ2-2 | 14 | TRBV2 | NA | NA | CASTNRVNGGELFF | TGTGCCAGCACCAACAGGGTCAATGGCGGGGAGCTGTTTTTT
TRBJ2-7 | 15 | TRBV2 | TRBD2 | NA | CASSGYASGSYEQYF | TGTGCCAGCAGTGGGTACGCTAGCGGCTCCTACGAGCAGTACTTC
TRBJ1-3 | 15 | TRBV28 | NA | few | CASSLGGKGGNTIYF | TGTGCCAGCAGTTTAGGGGGGAAAGGAGGAAACACCATATATTTT
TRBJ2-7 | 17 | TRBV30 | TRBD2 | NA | CAWTPWLAGPPPYEQYF | TGTGCCTGGACCCCGTGGTTAGCGGGACCGCCCCCCTACGAGCAGTACTTC
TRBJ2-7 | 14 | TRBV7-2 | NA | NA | CASSFSGGPYEQYF | TGTGCCAGCAGCTTCTCCGGGGGACCCTACGAGCAGTACTTC
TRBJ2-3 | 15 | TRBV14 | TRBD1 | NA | CASSLQGMGWDTQYF | TGTGCCAGCAGCCTACAGGGGATGGGATGGGATACGCAGTATTTT
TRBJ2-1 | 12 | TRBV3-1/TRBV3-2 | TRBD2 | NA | CASSTRGLAEFF | TGTGCCAGCAGCACCCGGGGACTAGCGGAGTTCTTC
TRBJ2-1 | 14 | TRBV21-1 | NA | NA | CASSPRRGRDEQFF | TGTGCCAGCAGCCCAAGGAGGGGTCGGGATGAGCAGTTCTTC
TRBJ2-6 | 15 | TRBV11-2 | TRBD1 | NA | CASSPRGSGANVLTF | TGTGCCAGCAGCCCCAGGGGGTCTGGGGCCAACGTCCTGACTTTC
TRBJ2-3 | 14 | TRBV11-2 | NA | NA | CASSLALGEDTQYF | TGTGCCAGCAGCTTAGCTCTAGGGGAAGATACGCAGTATTTT
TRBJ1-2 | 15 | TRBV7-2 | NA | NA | CASSSAGAPNYGYTF | TGTGCCAGCAGCAGTGCTGGGGCTCCAAACTATGGCTACACCTTC
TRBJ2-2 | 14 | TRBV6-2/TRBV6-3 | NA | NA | CASSWGEVAGELFF | TGTGCCAGCAGTTGGGGGGAGGTGGCCGGGGAGCTGTTTTTT
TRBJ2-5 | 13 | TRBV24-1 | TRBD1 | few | CATRGTGQETQYF | TGTGCCACCAGAGGGACAGGGCAAGAGACCCAGTACTTC
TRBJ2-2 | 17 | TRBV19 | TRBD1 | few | CASSIRGTGGDTGELFF | TGTGCCAGTAGTATACGGGGGACAGGGGGGGACACCGGGGAGCTGTTTTTT
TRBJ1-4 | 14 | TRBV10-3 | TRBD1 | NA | CATAPGQTNEKLFF | TGTGCCACTGCCCCGGGACAGACTAATGAAAAACTGTTTTTT
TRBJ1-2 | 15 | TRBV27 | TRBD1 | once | CASSIRDRGYYGYTF | TGTGCCAGCAGTATAAGGGACAGGGGATACTATGGCTACACCTTC
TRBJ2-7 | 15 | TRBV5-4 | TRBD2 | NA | CASSSWTSGGSEQYF | TGTGCCAGCAGCTCCTGGACTAGCGGTGGGTCCGAGCAGTACTTC
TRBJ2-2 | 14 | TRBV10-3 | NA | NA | CAIAGGRDTGELFF | TGTGCCATCGCTGGGGGGAGAGACACCGGGGAGCTGTTTTTT
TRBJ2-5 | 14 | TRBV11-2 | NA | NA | CASSHQAGKETQYF | TGTGCCAGCAGCCACCAAGCCGGGAAAGAGACCCAGTACTTC
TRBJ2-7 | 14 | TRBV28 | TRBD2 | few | CASAWASGSSVQYF | TGTGCCAGCGCCTGGGCTAGCGGGAGTTCGGTGCAGTACTTC
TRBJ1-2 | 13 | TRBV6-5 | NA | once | CASSYDRNYGYTF | TGTGCCAGCAGTTACGACAGAAACTATGGCTACACCTTC
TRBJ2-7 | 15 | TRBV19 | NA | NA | CASPSPRRLSYEQYF | TGTGCCAGTCCATCCCCTAGGCGGCTCTCCTACGAGCAGTACTTC
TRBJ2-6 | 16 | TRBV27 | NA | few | CASSIITGTGANVLTF | TGTGCCAGCAGTATAATAACAGGTACTGGGGCCAACGTCCTGACTTTC
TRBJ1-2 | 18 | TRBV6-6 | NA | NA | CASSPLGGAGASTYGYTF | TGTGCCAGCAGTCCGCTGGGGGGGGCAGGGGCAAGCACCTATGGCTACACCTTC
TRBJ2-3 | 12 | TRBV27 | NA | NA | CASSLAGDTQYF | TGTGCCAGCAGTTTAGCGGGAGATACGCAGTATTTT
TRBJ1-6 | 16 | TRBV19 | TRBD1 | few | CASRPGGSLFNSPLHF | TGTGCCAGTAGACCAGGGGGCTCGTTATTTAATTCACCCCTCCACTTT
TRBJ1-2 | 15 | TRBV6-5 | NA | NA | CASSYSKDTGFGYTF | TGTGCCAGCAGTTACTCGAAGGATACAGGCTTTGGCTACACCTTC
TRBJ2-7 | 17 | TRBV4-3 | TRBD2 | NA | CASSQDFPSGRRGEQYF | TGCGCCAGCAGCCAAGATTTTCCCAGCGGGAGACGGGGCGAGCAGTACTTC
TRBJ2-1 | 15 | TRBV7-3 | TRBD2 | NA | CASSSRTSGSNEQFF | TGTGCCAGCAGCTCCCGGACTAGCGGGAGTAATGAGCAGTTCTTC
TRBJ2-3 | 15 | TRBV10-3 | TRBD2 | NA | CAISQGLASTDTQYF | TGTGCCATCAGCCAGGGACTAGCTAGCACAGATACGCAGTATTTT
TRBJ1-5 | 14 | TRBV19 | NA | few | CASSQDRTNQPQHF | TGTGCCAGTAGCCAAGACAGGACGAATCAGCCCCAGCATTTT
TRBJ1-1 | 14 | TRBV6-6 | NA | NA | CASSYSTSNTEAFF | TGTGCTAGCAGTTACTCAACATCGAACACTGAAGCTTTCTTT
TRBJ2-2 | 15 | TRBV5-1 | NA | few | CASSSLTRRAGELFF | TGCGCCAGCAGCTCGCTGACTAGACGCGCCGGGGAGCTGTTTTTT
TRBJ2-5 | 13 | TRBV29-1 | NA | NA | CSFLRALQETQYF | TGCAGCTTTCTGAGGGCCCTTCAAGAGACCCAGTACTTC
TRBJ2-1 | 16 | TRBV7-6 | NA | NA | CASSLVAEWTRGEQFF | TGTGCCAGCAGCTTAGTTGCGGAATGGACCCGGGGTGAGCAGTTCTTC
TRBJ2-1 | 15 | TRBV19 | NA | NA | CASSKDGSSYNEQFF | TGTGCCAGTAGTAAGGACGGGAGCTCCTACAATGAGCAGTTCTTC
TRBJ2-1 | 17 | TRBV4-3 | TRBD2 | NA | CASSQKTVAGDANEQFF | TGCGCCAGCAGCCAAAAAACTGTAGCGGGAGATGCCAATGAGCAGTTCTTC
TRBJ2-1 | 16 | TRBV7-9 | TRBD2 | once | CASSPWTSTGIGEQFF | TGTGCCAGCAGCCCATGGACTAGTACGGGGATCGGTGAGCAGTTCTTC
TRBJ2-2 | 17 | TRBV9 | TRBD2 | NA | CASSDPRSGRLHGELFF | TGTGCCAGCAGCGACCCTCGGAGCGGGAGACTGCACGGGGAGCTGTTTTTT
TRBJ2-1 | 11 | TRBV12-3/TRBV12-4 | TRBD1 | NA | CASSLDRKKFF | TGTGCCAGCAGTTTGGACAGGAAAAAGTTCTTC
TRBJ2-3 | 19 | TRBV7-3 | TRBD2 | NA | CASSLVVTSGIGDTDTQYF | TGTGCCAGCAGCTTAGTAGTGACTAGCGGGATTGGGGACACAGATACGCAGTATTTT